The rows below give T cell receptor beta chains drawn from one sample of a study of T cell responses to AZD1222 COVID-19 vaccine. Sequencing used immunoSEQ multiplex PCR; TCRdb keeps in-frame clones, though not all of them. Among some 150,000 clones, around 91% were seen once, and the ten largest hold about 4.6%. The sequencing used peripheral blood, collected on day 0 of AZD1222 vaccination. The source is an adult in good health. CDR3s leave out the opening cysteine and the closing phenylalanine or tryptophan.

j_call v_call cdr3_aa
TRBJ2-3 TRBV28 ASSFQQGQLLSTDTQY
TRBJ1-2 TRBV5-1 ASSLTGPYGYT
TRBJ2-7 TRBV5-5 ASSWTGSLSYEQY
TRBJ2-1 TRBV7-3 ASSLKAGGPNEQF
TRBJ2-7 TRBV19 ASNPSGSSYEQY
TRBJ2-1 TRBV15 ATSLSVPFSYNEQF
TRBJ2-7 TRBV11-2 ASSLGNSGIYEQY
TRBJ1-3 TRBV5-4 ASSRRDRGSGNTIY
TRBJ2-3 TRBV7-2 ASSSRPLSGSGADTQY
TRBJ1-2 TRBV6-2/TRBV6-3 ASSYGRGRVSYGYT
TRBJ2-1 TRBV29-1 SVENPISSYNEQF
TRBJ2-1 TRBV24-1 ATSDPGQATGEQF
TRBJ2-1 TRBV6-5 ASSHAGLEQF
TRBJ2-1 TRBV4-2 ASSLDRDEQF
TRBJ1-1 TRBV4-3 ASSQRQRATEAF